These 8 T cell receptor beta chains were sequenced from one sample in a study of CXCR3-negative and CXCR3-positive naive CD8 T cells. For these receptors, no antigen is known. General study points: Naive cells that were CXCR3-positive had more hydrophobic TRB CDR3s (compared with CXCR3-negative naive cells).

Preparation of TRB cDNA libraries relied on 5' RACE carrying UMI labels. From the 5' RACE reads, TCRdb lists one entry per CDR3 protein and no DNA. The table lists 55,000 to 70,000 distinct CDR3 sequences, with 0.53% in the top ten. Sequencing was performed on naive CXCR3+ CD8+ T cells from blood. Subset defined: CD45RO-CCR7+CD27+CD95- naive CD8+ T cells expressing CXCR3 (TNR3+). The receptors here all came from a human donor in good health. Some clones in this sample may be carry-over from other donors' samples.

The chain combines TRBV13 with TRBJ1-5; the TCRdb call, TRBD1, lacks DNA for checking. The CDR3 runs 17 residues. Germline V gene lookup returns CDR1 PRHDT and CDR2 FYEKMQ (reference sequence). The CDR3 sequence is CASSPPGQGGSNQPQHF.

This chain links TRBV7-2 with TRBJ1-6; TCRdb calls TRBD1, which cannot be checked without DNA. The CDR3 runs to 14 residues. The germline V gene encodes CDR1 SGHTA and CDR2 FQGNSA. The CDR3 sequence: CASSADSYNSPLHF.

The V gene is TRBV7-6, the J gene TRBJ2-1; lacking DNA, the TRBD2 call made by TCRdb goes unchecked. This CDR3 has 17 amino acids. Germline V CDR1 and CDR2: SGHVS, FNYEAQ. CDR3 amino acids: CASSPSPGLTTDNEQFF.

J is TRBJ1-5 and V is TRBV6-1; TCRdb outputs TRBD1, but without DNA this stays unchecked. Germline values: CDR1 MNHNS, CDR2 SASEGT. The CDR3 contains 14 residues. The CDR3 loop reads CASRLRGLNQPQHF.

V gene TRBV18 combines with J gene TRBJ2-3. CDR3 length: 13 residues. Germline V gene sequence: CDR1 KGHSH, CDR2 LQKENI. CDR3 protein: CASSPDYTDTQYF.

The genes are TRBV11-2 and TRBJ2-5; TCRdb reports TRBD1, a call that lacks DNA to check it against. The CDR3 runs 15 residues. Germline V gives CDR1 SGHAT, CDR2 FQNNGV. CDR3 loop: CASSLWQGKGETQYF.

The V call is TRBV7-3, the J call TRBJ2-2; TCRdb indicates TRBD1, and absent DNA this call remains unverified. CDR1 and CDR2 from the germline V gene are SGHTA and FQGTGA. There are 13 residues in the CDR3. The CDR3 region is CASSSTGTGELFF. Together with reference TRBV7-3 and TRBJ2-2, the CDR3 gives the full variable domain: GAGVSQTPSNKVTEKGKYVELRCDPISGHTALYWYRQSLGQGPEFLIYFQGTGAADDSGLPNDRFFAVRPEGSVSTLKIQRTERGDSAVYLCASSSTGTGELFFGEGSRLTVL.

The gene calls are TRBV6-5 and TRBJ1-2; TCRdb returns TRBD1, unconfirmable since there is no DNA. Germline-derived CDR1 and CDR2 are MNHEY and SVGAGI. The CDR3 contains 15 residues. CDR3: CASSYAGQGKDGYTF.